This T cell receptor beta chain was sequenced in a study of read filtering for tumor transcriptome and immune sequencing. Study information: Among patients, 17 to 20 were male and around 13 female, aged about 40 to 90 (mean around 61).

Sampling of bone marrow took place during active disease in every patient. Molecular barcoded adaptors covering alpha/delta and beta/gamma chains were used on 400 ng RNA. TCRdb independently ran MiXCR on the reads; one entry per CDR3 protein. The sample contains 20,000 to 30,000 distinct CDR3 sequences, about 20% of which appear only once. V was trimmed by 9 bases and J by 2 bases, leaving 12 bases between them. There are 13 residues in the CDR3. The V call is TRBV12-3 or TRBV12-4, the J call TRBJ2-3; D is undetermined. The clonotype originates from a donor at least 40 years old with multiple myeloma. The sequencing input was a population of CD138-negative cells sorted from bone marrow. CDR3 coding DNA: TGTGCCAGTTTGGTCGGTGACACAGATACGCAGTATTTT. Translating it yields CASLVGDTDTQYF.